This entry lists 27 T cell receptor beta chains sequenced from one sample in a study of blood T cells in healthy people across ages (dated by TCRdb to between 2014 and 2017). Libraries were built with 5' RACE. Sequencer: Illumina HiSeq 2500. A second roughly 7 to 11 cycle PCR used a sample-barcoded 5' primer and a J-beta primer mix. The public reads were reprocessed in TCRdb via fastp at Q25 and MiXCR, keeping in-frame beta chains. When rows share a CDR3 protein, they turn into one entry using the most common DNA and genes. This sample lists about 600,000 distinct CDR3 sequences; less than 60% were detected once. The ten biggest clones cover roughly 24% of the sample. Sequenced: blood. The source is an elderly man in good health.

This clonotype was detected only a few times. This chain connects TRBV10-1 to TRBJ2-5; 9 bases match TRBD1. The J call may not be correct, given that the DNA end is closer to TRBJ2-7. Germline loops: CDR1 WNHNN, CDR2 SYGVQD (reference sequence). The CDR3 has 15 residues. Here the CDR3 DNA reads TGCGCCAGCAGTGGAGAAGGGACAGGGTATCACGAGCAGTACTTC. It translates to CASSGEGTGYHEQYF.

The chain uses TRBV6-6 and TRBJ2-1; possible D gene TRBD1, 6 bases. This CDR3 contains 14 residues. Germline V gene sequence: CDR1 MNHNY, CDR2 SVGAGI (reference sequence). Trimming removed 2 bases from V and 6 bases from J, with 11 bases in between. As DNA, the CDR3 is TGTGCCAGCAGTTACGGGGGCCAAAGCAATGAGCAGTTCTTC. It specifies CASSYGGQSNEQFF.

V gene TRBV7-2 combines with J gene TRBJ2-5; 9 bases map to TRBD2. With V trimmed by 3 bases and J by 3 bases, 8 bases remained unmatched. CDR3 length equals 16 residues. Per germline, CDR1 SGHTA and CDR2 FQGNSA. The CDR3 DNA sequence: TGTGCCAGCAGCTTCTATAGTTCTAGCGGGGAAGAGACCCAGTACTTC. It specifies CASSFYSSSGEETQYF. The whole variable domain, remainder taken from reference TRBV7-2 and TRBJ2-5, is GAGVSQSPSNKVTEKGKDVELRCDPISGHTALYWYRQSLGQGLEFLIYFQGNSAPDKSGLPSDRFSAERTGGSVSTLTIQRTQQEDSAVYLCASSFYSSSGEETQYFGPGTRLLVL.

V is TRBV2 and J is TRBJ2-1; unclear D gene. With 1 base removed from V and 9 bases from J, the gap between germline ends came to 19 bases. This CDR3 is 16 amino acids long. Germline CDR1 is SNHLY and CDR2 is FYNNEI. CDR3 amino acids: CASSEDSVPSRSEQFF. The DNA for the CDR3 is TGTGCCAGCAGTGAAGATTCGGTTCCATCTCGCTCTGAGCAGTTCTTC.

This clonotype was found a few times. The CDR3 DNA is TGCAGTGCTGGAGCGGGACAGGGCTACAATGAGCAGTACTTC. This sequence encodes CSAGAGQGYNEQYF. V is TRBV20-1 and J is TRBJ2-5; TRBD1 agrees at 9 bases. The CDR3 runs 14 residues. The ends lost 5 bases at V and 11 bases at J; junction bases unmatched: 15. The germline CDR1 and CDR2 sequences are DFQATT and SNEGSKA (reference sequence).

This clonotype was counted at least ten times. The rearrangement uses TRBV20-1 and TRBJ1-6; D not resolved. Trimming removed 0 bases from V and 9 bases from J, with 18 bases in between. Per germline, CDR1 DFQATT and CDR2 SNEGSKA (reference sequence). CDR3 length: 16 amino acids. CDR3 nucleotide sequence: TGCAGTGCTAGAGACCATACGGAGGGAGAACGTTCACCCCTCCACTTT. Translation gives CSARDHTEGERSPLHF.

The chain recombines TRBV6-1 with TRBJ2-1; 10 nucleotides align to TRBD1. Per germline, CDR1 MNHNS and CDR2 SASEGT. This CDR3 has 17 residues. Losses at the gene ends were 5 bases for V and 1 base for J; bases not matched to a gene: 8. The CDR3 bases are TGTGCCAGCAGTCGTGGCGACAGGGGGCTTTCCTACAATGAGCAGTTCTTC. It encodes CASSRGDRGLSYNEQFF.

V is TRBV6-2 or TRBV6-3 and J is TRBJ2-1; 8 bases line up with TRBD2. V lost 0 bases to trimming and J lost 0 bases; unmatched junction nucleotides: 4. Per the germline V gene, CDR1 is MNHEY and CDR2 is SVGEGT. The CDR3 contains 17 residues. The DNA of the CDR3 is TGTGCCAGCAGTTACTCTCGGGAGGGGAACTCCTACAATGAGCAGTTCTTC. Translating it yields CASSYSREGNSYNEQFF.

The V call is TRBV6-5, the J call TRBJ2-1; TRBD1 might be the D (5 bases). Looked up from germline, CDR1 is MNHEY and CDR2 is SVGAGI. The CDR3 loop spans 13 amino acids. V lost 7 bases to trimming and J lost 6 bases, with 13 bases between them. The CDR3 nucleotides are TGTGCCAGCACGAGACAGCCGGGCAATGAGCAGTTCTTC. Encoded protein: CASTRQPGNEQFF.

This chain connects TRBV20-1 to TRBJ2-7, with TRBD2 identical over 8 bases. The ends lost 1 base at V and 7 bases at J; junction bases unmatched: 21. There are 18 residues in the CDR3. CDR1 is DFQATT and CDR2 is SNEGSKA in the germline V gene (reference sequence). CDR3 amino acids: CSARGLGVAGLPRREQYF. The CDR3 nucleotides are TGCAGTGCTAGAGGCCTAGGAGTAGCGGGACTTCCCCGGAGGGAGCAGTACTTC.

The CDR3 loop reads CASSEAGTSGGYNEQFF. DNA of the CDR3: TGTGCCAGCAGTGAAGCCGGGACTAGCGGGGGATACAATGAGCAGTTCTTC. V usage is TRBV6-1 and J usage is TRBJ2-1; 14 bases map to TRBD2. The CDR3 consists of 17 residues. The V gene end was trimmed by 0 bases and the J gene end by 4 bases; junction bases not matched to a gene: 2. In germline, CDR1 is MNHNS, CDR2 SASEGT.

The chain combines TRBV7-2 with TRBJ2-1; D remains ambiguous. Germline CDR1 and CDR2: SGHTA and FQGNSA. The V and J ends lost 3 bases and 9 bases respectively, with 9 bases between them. The CDR3 has 12 residues. The CDR3 sequence is CASSFRVTEQFF. In DNA form, the CDR3 reads TGTGCCAGCAGCTTTAGGGTCACTGAGCAGTTCTTC.

This clonotype has just one count. The V and J genes are TRBV24-1 and TRBJ2-3; weak D call: TRBD1 (5 bases). The V end was cut by 9 bases, the J end by 1 base, with 13 bases between. Per germline, CDR1 KGHDR and CDR2 SFDVKD. The CDR3 sequence is 14 residues long. The CDR3 spells CATGDSFGTDTQYF. The CDR3 nucleotides read TGTGCCACCGGAGACAGTTTTGGCACAGATACGCAGTATTTT.

The CDR3 sequence: CASSQTPANYGYTF. CDR3 sequence (DNA): TGTGCCAGCAGCCAAACCCCAGCTAACTATGGCTACACCTTC. V is TRBV28 and J is TRBJ1-2; D call uncertain. Per germline, CDR1 MDHEN and CDR2 SYDVKM. Between the trimmed V and J ends, which lost 6 bases and 0 bases, there was a span of 11 bases. The CDR3 extends over 14 amino acids.

Details on this clonotype: A much larger clone lies a single base off, so this may be a read error. This chain joins TRBV7-9 and TRBJ2-1, with TRBD1 matching 9 bases. J gave up 0 bases and V 4 bases, and 4 bases lay outside the gene matches. Germline V gene data show CDR1 as SEHNR and CDR2 as FQNEAQ (reference sequence). This CDR3 has 16 amino acids. CDR3 sequence: CASSSSTGGSYNEQFF. The CDR3 nucleotides read TGTGCCAGCAGCTCTTCGACAGGGGGCTCCTACAATGAGCAGTTCTTC. Based on the CDR3 plus reference TRBV7-9 and TRBJ2-1, the full variable domain is DTGVSQNPRHKITKRGQNVTFRCDPISEHNRLYWYRQTLGQGPEFLTYFQNEAQLEKSRLLSDRFSAERPKGSFSTLEIQRTEQGDSAMYLCASSSSTGGSYNEQFFGPGTRLTVL.

The chain uses TRBV2 and TRBJ2-2, with D hard to call. Between the trimmed V and J ends, which lost 6 bases and 3 bases, there was a span of 17 bases. Germline values: CDR1 SNHLY, CDR2 FYNNEI. The CDR3 sequence is 16 residues long. The CDR3, as DNA: TGTGCCAGCAGCGGTTCCGGGCGGCGCGACACCGGGGAGCTGTTTTTT. As protein: CASSGSGRRDTGELFF.

This clonotype was seen only a few times. This sequence joins TRBV20-1 and TRBJ1-5, with TRBD1 identical over 11 bases. Germline CDR1 is DFQATT and CDR2 is SNEGSKA (reference sequence). V shed 5 bases, J shed 2 bases, and the junction held 2 bases outside the gene matches. The CDR3 is 14 amino acids. The CDR3 region is CSAEGQGGNQPQHF. CDR3 coding DNA: TGCAGTGCTGAGGGACAGGGGGGCAATCAGCCCCAGCATTTT.

The gene calls are TRBV20-1 and TRBJ2-1; D is unresolved. The CDR3 extends over 10 amino acids. Trimming took off 4 bases at V and 7 bases at J, with 5 bases between the two ends. Germline assignment: CDR1 DFQATT and CDR2 SNEGSKA (reference sequence). The DNA for the CDR3 is TGCAGTGCTAAACGGAATGAGCAGTTCTTC. Translation gives CSAKRNEQFF.

The chain has TRBV4-2 and TRBJ1-2, with a tentative D call TRBD1 (6 bases). CDR1 is LGHNA, CDR2 YNFKEQ, per germline. The CDR3 covers 15 residues. Trimming removed 1 base at V and 5 bases at J, with 14 bases between. The CDR3 region has the DNA TGTGCCAGCAGCCAAGGTGTAGGGGGTGATTATGGCTACACCTTC. This codes for CASSQGVGGDYGYTF.

This chain uses TRBV20-1 with TRBJ2-7, with 11 bases identical to TRBD2. V shed 4 bases and J 5 bases; nucleotides not matched to a gene: 13. CDR1 DFQATT and CDR2 SNEGSKA come from the germline V gene (reference sequence). The CDR3 is 16 amino acids. The CDR3 bases are TGCAGTGCTACCGCACTCGCACTAGCGGGAGCGGACGAGCAGTACTTC. Encoded protein: CSATALALAGADEQYF.

This chain uses TRBV3-1 with TRBJ1-6, with no clear D. This CDR3 contains 15 residues. Trimming removed 4 bases at V and 8 bases at J, with 15 bases between. Germline values: CDR1 LGHDT, CDR2 YNNKEL (reference sequence). This CDR3 reads CASSLVPGMDSPLHF. The DNA of the CDR3 is TGTGCCAGCAGCCTCGTTCCGGGGATGGATTCACCCCTCCACTTT.

CDR3 sequence reads: CASGRIDRRRSGANVLTF. The CDR3 DNA follows: TGTGCTAGTGGCCGGATCGACCGGCGCCGCTCTGGGGCCAACGTCCTGACTTTC. The chain uses TRBV12-5 and TRBJ2-6; D gene ambiguous. The length of the CDR3 is 18 residues. Deletions cut 6 bases from V and 0 bases from J, with 18 bases between. Germline CDR1 reads LGHNT; CDR2 reads FRNRAP.

The chain employs TRBV20-1 and TRBJ1-5, with D unclear. From germline, CDR1 is DFQATT and CDR2 SNEGSKA (reference sequence). Trimming removed 0 bases from V and 7 bases from J, with 16 bases in between. CDR3 length equals 15 residues. The CDR3 spells CSAREANGGIQPQHF. In DNA form, the CDR3 reads TGCAGTGCTAGAGAAGCCAACGGTGGAATCCAGCCCCAGCATTTT.

The chain combines TRBV4-2 with TRBJ2-3, with D possibly being TRBD1 or TRBD2 (6 bases each). V lost 1 base, J lost 5 bases, and 13 bases lay in between. Per germline, CDR1 LGHNA and CDR2 YNFKEQ. The CDR3 has 15 residues. DNA for the CDR3: TGTGCCAGCAGCCAAGCGGGGGCCTGTAAAGATACGCAGTATTTT. Protein sequence: CASSQAGACKDTQYF.

The V and J genes are TRBV9 and TRBJ2-5; TRBD2 aligns across 16 bases. The CDR3 length is 15 residues. Looked up from germline, CDR1 is SGDLS and CDR2 is YYNGEE. J lost 11 bases, V lost 5 bases, and 9 bases had no gene match. The DNA for the CDR3 is TGTGCCAGCAGTGAGGGACTAGCGGGGGGGAATGAGCAGTACTTC. It is translated as CASSEGLAGGNEQYF.

The rearrangement uses TRBV18 and TRBJ2-1; D is unclear. Per germline, CDR1 KGHSH and CDR2 LQKENI. CDR3 length equals 15 residues. Trimming took off 3 bases at V and 7 bases at J, with 16 bases between the two ends. CDR3 bases: TGTGCCAGCTCACCTCTAGGACCTCCAGATAATGAGCAGTTCTTC. It yields the protein CASSPLGPPDNEQFF.

This chain connects TRBV20-1 to TRBJ2-7; tentatively, D is TRBD1 (5 bases). The ends were cut back, 5 bases at V and 1 base at J, with 18 bases in the middle. The CDR3 has 15 amino acids. Per the germline V gene, CDR1 is DFQATT and CDR2 is SNEGSKA (reference sequence). The DNA for the CDR3 is TGCAGTGCTCTCTACCCCAGGGTTAGTTCCTACGAGCAGTACTTC. Amino acids: CSALYPRVSSYEQYF.